Sequencing of this TCR beta chain was carried out in a study of cytomegalovirus exposure and HLA in healthy donors. Notes on the study in general: According to the study, around 160 TCR beta chains were cytomegalovirus-associated. Specificity of three CMV-associated chains for CMV antigens was verified in vitro. In all likelihood, a cluster of highly shared sequence variants was a sequencing artifact.

Remarks on this clone: The antigen is unknown. At one boundary the junction diverges from the germline segment, which might be a read error.

The CDR3 totals 13 residues. The germline V gene encodes CDR1 SQVTM and CDR2 ANQGSEA. Vbeta (60) and Jbeta (13) primers were used in the PCR. In the source study's methods: Roughly 11 million of the about 80 million unique TCR beta chains counted in a later analysis were shared. Only in-frame clones appear in the TCRdb table, and some are missing; sequencing was by immunoSEQ multiplex PCR. That table is the source of V, J and clone size, and D and trimming were worked out from the DNA. The repertoire holds 200,000 to 250,000 clones, with around 80% as singletons. The sample was PBMCs. This chain joins TRBV29-1 and TRBJ1-1, with 7 bases fitting TRBD1. This TCR derives from a boy under 10 years old in good health and CMV-seronegative. Here the CDR3 reads CSVKEGARTEAFF. The CDR3 DNA sequence: TGCAGCGTTAAAGAGGGGGCGAGGACTGAAGCTTTCTTT. Complete variable domain (other parts from reference TRBV29-1 and TRBJ1-1): SAVISQKPSRDICQRGTSLTIQCQVDSQVTMMFWYRQQPGQSLTLIATANQGSEATYESGFVIDKFPISRPNLTFSTLTVSNMSPEDSSIYLCSVKEGARTEAFFGQGTRLTVV.